This record concerns one TCR beta chain sequence. Its cognate antigen is unknown. Its ends do not fully match the called genes, so a read error is possible. Since the library was made to target alpha chains, this beta chain is a stray read and its abundance is not meaningful. The CDR3 spans 15 residues. Germline lookup yields CDR1 MNHEY and CDR2 SMNVEV (reference sequence). Time point specified: sample taken at primary tumor resection. TCRdb re-derived calls from the 5' RACE reads in MiXCR, one entry per CDR3 protein. This table has 9,000 to 10,000 distinct CDR3 sequences, over 11% appearing once. The source of the sample is a study of spatial heterogeneity in lung cancer. General study points: Tumoral mutation counts were tracked by counts of expanded intratumoral alpha and beta TCRs.

The chain carries TRBV27 and TRBJ1-2; TRBD1 aligns across 9 bases. This receptor was identified in a male donor with early-stage non-small cell lung cancer. The material sequenced was lung tumor tissue, taken at surgery. The CDR3 DNA reads as TGTGCCAGCACAATTACAGGGGGCGGAGGGTATGGCTACACCTTT. Translated: CASTITGGGGYGYTF.